One and the same sample provided the 6 T cell receptor beta chains below, sequenced in a study of control samples from healthy donors and cancer patients. Sequencing was performed with immunoSEQ multiplex PCR; in TCRdb, only in-frame clones are kept and a portion is missing. The table has 150,000 or so clones, 85% to 90% seen once. Material for sequencing was blood. The receptors derive from a man aged 18 to 29 in good health.

In regard to this clone: No conserved phenylalanine or tryptophan is present at the end of the CDR3, so a read error is the likely explanation. CDR3 nucleotides: TGTGCCAGCAGTTTCTGGTCAGGGGGGCAACCTGAAGCTTTCCTT. As protein: CASSFWSGGQPEAFL. The J gene is TRBJ1-1, the V gene TRBV27; 7 bases line up with TRBD1. Germline CDR1 is MNHEY and CDR2 is SMNVEV (reference sequence). The CDR3 is made up of 15 amino acids. V trimming: 3 bases; J trimming: 6 bases; junction bases outside the gene matches: 10.

Turning to this clone: Other DNA sequences in the sample encode the same CDR3. The rearrangement joins TRBV30 to TRBJ1-4; the match to TRBD1 covers 9 bases. Trimming took 5 bases from V and 5 from J; bases not matched to a gene: 3. There are 13 residues in the CDR3. The V gene's germline CDR1 is GTSNPN and CDR2 SVGIG (reference sequence). CDR3 protein: CAWSGTGNEKLFF. CDR3 nucleotides: TGTGCCTGGTCCGGGACAGGGAATGAAAAACTGTTTTTT.

The rearrangement joins TRBV29-1 to TRBJ2-7; D unresolved. Germline V gene sequence: CDR1 SQVTM, CDR2 ANQGSEA. Trimming left V 4 bases short and J 3 bases short, with 16 bases between. This CDR3 is 14 amino acids long. The CDR3 reads CSVVLTIKNYEQYF. The CDR3 DNA follows: TGCAGCGTTGTGCTTACAATAAAAAACTACGAGCAGTACTTC.

The chain joins TRBV4-2 to TRBJ2-6; D perhaps matches TRBD2 (6 bases). In germline, CDR1 is LGHNA, CDR2 YNFKEQ. V dropped 8 bases and J dropped 4 bases, with 15 bases sitting between them. The CDR3 totals 15 residues. CDR3 bases: TGTGCCAGCGGACCTCGGGACTCGGGGGCCAACGTCCTGACTTTC. Translation gives CASGPRDSGANVLTF.

The chain uses TRBV12-3 or TRBV12-4 and TRBJ1-2, with a tentative D call TRBD1 (6 bases). The CDR3 is 13 residues long. The V and J ends lost 6 bases and 7 bases respectively, with 15 bases between them. This chain's CDR3 is CASRRTGSFGYTF. The CDR3 nucleotides are TGTGCCAGCAGGCGAACAGGGAGCTTTGGCTACACCTTC.

The chain links TRBV30 to TRBJ2-7; no definite D call. V was pared by 4 bases and J by 3 bases, with 16 bases between. This CDR3 is built from 14 residues. Germline V CDR1 and CDR2: GTSNPN, SVGIG (reference sequence). The CDR3 reads CAWIPRETDYEQYF. DNA for the CDR3: TGTGCCTGGATCCCAAGGGAAACAGACTACGAGCAGTACTTC.